Sequencing of this TCR beta chain was carried out in a study of blood T cell repertoires in COVID-19. Study in general: Collection of acute and convalescent COVID-19 samples took place in the United States, Italy and Spain.

V was pared by 6 bases and J by 1 base, with 3 bases of the junction left unmatched. The V gene's germline CDR1 is KGHSH and CDR2 LQKENI. The CDR3 is 15 amino acids. Some clones are missing from TCRdb's copy, which holds only in-frame ones; the method was immunoSEQ multiplex PCR. The data show 120,000 to 150,000 clones, around nine tenths seen once. The chain has TRBV18 and TRBJ2-7; the match to TRBD2 covers 13 bases. Sequenced: peripheral blood. The sequence derives from a woman in her forties with acute or convalescent COVID-19. As DNA, the CDR3 is TGTGCCAGCTCGATACTAGCGGGAGGGTCCTACGAGCAGTACTTC. It specifies CASSILAGGSYEQYF.